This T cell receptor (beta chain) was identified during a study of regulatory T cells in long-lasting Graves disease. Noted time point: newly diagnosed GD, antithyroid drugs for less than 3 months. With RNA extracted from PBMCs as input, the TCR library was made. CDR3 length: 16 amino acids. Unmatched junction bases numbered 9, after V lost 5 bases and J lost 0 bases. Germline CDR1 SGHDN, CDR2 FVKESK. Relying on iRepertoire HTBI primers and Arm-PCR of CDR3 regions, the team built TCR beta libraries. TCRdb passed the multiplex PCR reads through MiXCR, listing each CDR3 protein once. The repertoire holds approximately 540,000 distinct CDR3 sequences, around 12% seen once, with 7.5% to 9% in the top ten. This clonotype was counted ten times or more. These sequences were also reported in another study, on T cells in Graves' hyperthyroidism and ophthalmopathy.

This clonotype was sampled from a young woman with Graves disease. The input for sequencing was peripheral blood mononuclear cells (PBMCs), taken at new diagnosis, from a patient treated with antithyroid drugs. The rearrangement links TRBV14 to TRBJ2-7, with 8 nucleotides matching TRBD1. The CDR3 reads CASSSTSGQVSYEQYF. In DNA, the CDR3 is TGTGCCAGCAGCTCCACCTCGGGACAGGTCTCCTACGAGCAGTACTTC.